This entry describes one T cell receptor (beta chain). The data were taken from a study of identical twins. TCRdb re-analysed the 5' RACE reads in MiXCR, keeping a single row per CDR3 protein. The table lists approximately 550,000 distinct CDR3 sequences, about a fifth of them singletons, with approximately 0.5% in the top ten. The same sample was also studied in work on yellow fever vaccine responses in identical twins.

The sample was CD4+ T cells sorted from blood. The receptor's source is a woman between 18 and 29 years old in good health.

This CDR3 is CASSPGQVRGNQPQHF. DNA of the CDR3: TGTGCCAGCAGCCCAGGACAAGTCAGGGGCAATCAGCCCCAGCATTTT. The chain carries TRBV3-1 and TRBJ1-5; maybe TRBD1 (5 bases). This CDR3 spans 16 amino acids. Between the trimmed V and J ends, which lost 4 bases and 2 bases, there was a span of 15 bases. The germline CDR1 and CDR2 sequences are LGHDT and YNNKEL (reference sequence).